The 26 T cell receptor beta chains reported below all come from one sample, sequenced in a study of T cells in Graves' hyperthyroidism and ophthalmopathy. RNA transcripts were the template for amplifying TCR beta CDR3 regions. HTBI primers were the set used in a first-round RT-PCR of the TCR CDR3. Each CDR3 protein gets one entry after TCRdb re-called the multiplex PCR reads with MiXCR. The sample includes around 660,000 distinct CDR3 sequences, over 40% of them seen just once. Sequenced: peripheral blood or thyroid tissue (not recorded which). Every receptor here comes from an adult man with Graves' disease, either hyperthyroidism or ophthalmopathy (not recorded which).

This clonotype was seen repeatedly, ten times or more. The rearrangement uses TRBV7-2 and TRBJ1-2; D might be TRBD1 (5 bases). Germline CDR1 and CDR2: SGHTA and FQGNSA. Trimming took off 0 bases at V and 8 bases at J, with 10 bases between the two ends. This CDR3 region has 13 residues. CDR3 bases: TGTGCCAGCAGCTTAGCTTGGGGCGACGGCTACACCTTC. Translated: CASSLAWGDGYTF.

The chain couples TRBV2 to TRBJ1-5; possibly TRBD1 for D (6 bases). Germline V lookup: CDR1 SNHLY, CDR2 FYNNEI. V gave up 6 bases and J gave up 11 bases, with 26 bases separating them. CDR3 size: 16 residues. The CDR3 spells CASSQLGGRVGQTQHF. CDR3 nucleotides: TGTGCCAGCAGCCAATTGGGGGGCAGGGTCGGCCAGACCCAGCATTTT.

The chain uses TRBV19 and TRBJ1-2; the D gene is possibly TRBD1 (5 bases). The CDR3 consists of 13 residues. V lost 6 bases, J lost 1 base, and 9 bases lay in between. Germline CDR1 and CDR2: LNHDA and SQIVND (reference sequence). DNA of the CDR3: TGTGCCAGTAGGGACATAAATAACTATGGCTACACCTTC. Protein: CASRDINNYGYTF.

Note on this clonotype: An end of the junction does not agree with germline; a read error may underlie this. The CDR3: CASTGTGTGSGGF. The CDR3 coding sequence is TGTGCCAGCACAGGGACCGGGACAGGGTCCGGTGGCTTC. This chain connects TRBV12-3 or TRBV12-4 to TRBJ1-2, with TRBD1 matching over 9 bases. This CDR3 region has 13 residues.

This clonotype was found many times. The V gene is TRBV9, the J gene TRBJ1-1; perhaps TRBD1 as D (5 bases). The V gene's germline CDR1 is SGDLS and CDR2 YYNGEE. This CDR3 has 14 amino acids. With 2 bases removed from V and 1 base from J, the gap between germline ends came to 9 bases. DNA for the CDR3: TGTGCCAGCAGCGTCAGGGAGAGGAACACTGAAGCTTTCTTT. As protein: CASSVRERNTEAFF.

V and J are TRBV20-1 and TRBJ1-2, with a tentative D call TRBD1 (6 bases). V was pared by 3 bases and J by 5 bases, with 16 bases between. This CDR3 has 14 amino acids. CDR1 DFQATT and CDR2 SNEGSKA come from the germline V gene (reference sequence). The CDR3 spells CSASQPGQFYGYTF. In DNA form, the CDR3 reads TGCAGTGCTAGCCAGCCTGGACAGTTTTATGGCTACACCTTC.

The sample holds a few counts of this clonotype. This chain links TRBV7-6 with TRBJ2-7; D could derive from TRBD1 or TRBD2 (6 bases each). CDR1 and CDR2 from the germline V gene are SGHVS and FNYEAQ. CDR3 length: 16 amino acids. The ends were cut back, 2 bases at V and 6 bases at J, with 20 bases in the middle. CDR3 sequence reads: CASSLNRPGASFEQYF. CDR3 nucleotides: TGTGCCAGCAGCTTAAATCGACCGGGGGCATCATTCGAGCAGTACTTC.

At least ten counts were recorded for this clonotype. V is TRBV19 and J is TRBJ1-6, with D unclear. Trimming shortened V by 8 bases and J by 6 bases, and 11 bases separated the two germline ends. Germline CDR1 is LNHDA and CDR2 is SQIVND (reference sequence). The CDR3 has 13 residues. The CDR3 coding sequence is TGTGCCAGTCTCCCAGGACTTAATTCACCCCTCCACTTT. Translated: CASLPGLNSPLHF.

This clonotype was observed a few times. This chain connects TRBV5-6 to TRBJ2-2, with unresolved D. CDR3 size: 14 residues. V dropped 3 bases and J dropped 5 bases, with 11 bases sitting between them. The germline V gene encodes CDR1 SGHDT and CDR2 YYEEEE. This CDR3 is CASSSTQMTGELFF. CDR3 DNA: TGTGCCAGCAGCTCCACCCAGATGACCGGGGAGCTGTTTTTT.

This clonotype was recorded a few times. This rearrangement joins TRBV5-1 to TRBJ1-2; a possible D gene is TRBD1 (6 bases). Trimming shortened V by 4 bases and J by 8 bases, and 21 bases separated the two germline ends. The germline CDR1 and CDR2 sequences are SGHRS and YFSETQ. The CDR3 is 15 residues long. The CDR3 nucleotides read TGCGCCAGCAGCCCCAGGGGATTTAGTCCGGGGGGCTACACCTTC. It translates to CASSPRGFSPGGYTF. Looking up the rest from reference TRBV5-1 and TRBJ1-2 gives the full variable domain: KAGVTQTPRYLIKTRGQQVTLSCSPISGHRSVSWYQQTPGQGLQFLFEYFSETQRNKGNFPGRFSGRQFSNSRSEMNVSTLELGDSALYLCASSPRGFSPGGYTFGSGTRLTVV.

This CDR3 is CAINPRDGKLFF. The CDR3 region has the DNA TGTGCCATCAACCCCAGGGACGGAAAACTGTTTTTT. This chain uses TRBV6-5 with TRBJ1-4; tentatively, D is TRBD1 (5 bases). The CDR3 spans 12 residues. Trimming removed 10 bases from V and 10 bases from J, with 16 bases in between. Germline CDR1 is MNHEY and CDR2 is SVGAGI.

As regards this clonotype: An end of the junction differs from the germline gene, which may be a read error. This chain connects TRBV10-3 to TRBJ2-7; D gene uncertain. The germline V gene has CDR1 ENHRY and CDR2 SYGVKD. CDR3 length: 11 amino acids. CDR3 sequence: CASSFRAERYF. DNA for the CDR3: TGTGCCAGCAGTTTTCGGGCGGAAAGATACTTC.

There are a few counts of this clonotype. V is TRBV12-3 or TRBV12-4 and J is TRBJ2-5; the D gene is possibly TRBD1 (6 bases). The CDR3 is 13 residues long. Trimming cost V 6 bases and J 5 bases, with 13 bases left between them. This chain's CDR3 is CASRTQGRETQYF. The CDR3 bases are TGTGCCAGCAGGACACAGGGTCGGGAGACCCAGTACTTC.

This clonotype was seen repeatedly, ten times or more. The chain has TRBV2 and TRBJ1-5; D call uncertain. The germline CDR1 and CDR2 sequences are SNHLY and FYNNEI. Trimming cost V 5 bases and J 1 base, with 18 bases left between them. The CDR3 spans 17 residues. This CDR3 reads CASSLHRAGGSNQPQHF. CDR3 DNA: TGTGCCAGCAGTCTACACCGGGCCGGAGGGAGCAATCAGCCCCAGCATTTT. The full variable domain, completed using reference TRBV2 and TRBJ1-5, is EPEVTQTPSHQVTQMGQEVILRCVPISNHLYFYWYRQILGQKVEFLVSFYNNEISEKSEIFDDQFSVERPDGSNFTLKIRSTKLEDSAMYFCASSLHRAGGSNQPQHFGDGTRLSIL.

The chain recombines TRBV10-3 with TRBJ1-4, with 7 nucleotides matching TRBD1. The V gene's germline CDR1 is ENHRY and CDR2 SYGVKD. This CDR3 contains 13 residues. J lost 9 bases, V lost 0 bases, and 1 base had no gene match. As DNA, the CDR3 is TGTGCCATCAGTGAGTCAGGGGGCAAAAAACTGTTTTTT. This sequence encodes CAISESGGKKLFF.

V and J are TRBV7-2 and TRBJ2-7; D may be TRBD2 (7 bases). V was trimmed by 1 base and J by 4 bases, leaving 11 bases between them. This CDR3 region has 14 residues. Germline V CDR1 and CDR2: SGHTA, FQGNSA. The CDR3 sequence is CASSLDGGRYEQYF. CDR3 DNA sequence: TGTGCCAGCAGCTTAGACGGGGGGCGGTACGAGCAGTACTTC. The whole variable domain, filled in from reference TRBV7-2 and TRBJ2-7, reads GAGVSQSPSNKVTEKGKDVELRCDPISGHTALYWYRQSLGQGLEFLIYFQGNSAPDKSGLPSDRFSAERTGGSVSTLTIQRTQQEDSAVYLCASSLDGGRYEQYFGPGTRLTVT.

This clonotype was recorded a few times. V usage is TRBV9 and J usage is TRBJ2-7; D gene unclear. The germline V gene encodes CDR1 SGDLS and CDR2 YYNGEE. V was trimmed by 0 bases and J by 1 base, leaving 11 bases between them. This CDR3 has 15 residues. The DNA for the CDR3 is TGTGCCAGCAGCGTAGACTGGACGCCTTCCTACGAGCAGTACTTC. Protein product: CASSVDWTPSYEQYF.

This clonotype turned up a few times. The chain has TRBV10-3 and TRBJ1-5; 8 nucleotides align to TRBD1. J was trimmed by 6 bases and V by 10 bases; bases with no gene match: 14. The CDR3 is 15 amino acids. Germline CDR1 ENHRY, CDR2 SYGVKD. The CDR3 protein is CASRSTGVLLQPQHF. For the CDR3, the DNA is TGTGCCAGCAGGTCGACAGGGGTTCTCCTTCAGCCCCAGCATTTT.

This clonotype was seen just once. This chain uses TRBV25-1 with TRBJ1-2; D ambiguous. Trimming took off 8 bases at V and 12 bases at J, with 31 bases between the two ends. The CDR3 extends over 16 amino acids. Germline CDR1 and CDR2: MGHDK and SYGVNS. The CDR3 here is CASGVVAGNYGPPHTF. The CDR3 coding sequence is TGTGCCAGCGGCGTAGTGGCCGGAAATTACGGCCCTCCCCACACCTTC.

This clonotype was seen more than once but under ten times. The rearrangement uses TRBV7-8 and TRBJ2-7; 7 bases fit TRBD1. This CDR3 contains 18 residues. The germline gives CDR1 SGHVS, CDR2 FQNEAQ. V was pared by 0 bases and J by 2 bases, with 13 bases of the junction left unmatched. The CDR3 loop reads CASSLALTIGTVTYEQYF. The CDR3 DNA sequence: TGTGCCAGCAGCTTAGCTCTCACAATCGGGACAGTTACCTACGAGCAGTACTTC.

The CDR3 reads CASSLTPEGAGEQYF. CDR3 sequence (DNA): TGTGCCAGCAGCTTGACCCCCGAGGGGGCGGGTGAGCAGTACTTC. This chain links TRBV7-6 with TRBJ2-7; 7 nucleotides agree with TRBD1. CDR1 and CDR2 from the germline V gene are SGHVS and FNYEAQ. V lost 3 bases and J lost 7; bases outside the gene matches: 12. CDR3 length equals 15 residues. Variable domain in full (rest from reference TRBV7-6 and TRBJ2-7): GAGVSQSPRYKVTKRGQDVALRCDPISGHVSLYWYRQALGQGPEFLTYFNYEAQQDKSGLPNDRFSAERPEGSISTLTIQRTEQRDSAMYRCASSLTPEGAGEQYFGPGTRLTVT.

About this clonotype: Just one base apart from a much larger clone, this may be a read error. The CDR3 loop is CSARGTGGYEQYF. The CDR3 coding sequence is TGCAGTGCTAGAGGGACAGGGGGCTACGAGCAGTACTTC. The chain combines TRBV20-1 with TRBJ2-7; 10 bases map to TRBD1. Germline V CDR1 and CDR2: DFQATT, SNEGSKA (reference sequence). V shed 1 base and J 3 bases; nucleotides not matched to a gene: 0. CDR3 length equals 13 residues.

The chain employs TRBV6-6 and TRBJ1-2; no clear D gene. The CDR3 consists of 13 residues. V was shortened by 5 bases and J by 2 bases, with 9 bases between the two germline ends. Germline values: CDR1 MNHNY, CDR2 SVGAGI (reference sequence). CDR3 region: CASSEALNYGYTF. CDR3 bases: TGTGCCAGCAGTGAAGCGCTAAACTATGGCTACACCTTC.

This clonotype was counted a few times. The genes are TRBV7-2 and TRBJ2-7, with D possibly TRBD1 on 7 matching bases. Germline CDR1 reads SGHTA; CDR2 reads FQGNSA. There are 13 residues in the CDR3. Trimming shortened V by 5 bases and J by 3 bases, and 11 bases separated the two germline ends. Written as DNA, the CDR3 is TGTGCCAGCAGCGGCAGGGGGGACTACGAGCAGTACTTC. Its translation is CASSGRGDYEQYF.

This clonotype was seen at least ten times. The chain recombines TRBV19 with TRBJ1-5; possible D gene TRBD1, 6 bases. This CDR3 is built from 14 residues. Trimming removed 5 bases from V and 2 bases from J, with 10 bases in between. The V gene's germline CDR1 is LNHDA and CDR2 SQIVND (reference sequence). The CDR3 loop is CASSGGTGNQPQHF. Written as DNA, the CDR3 is TGTGCCAGTAGTGGGGGCACCGGCAATCAGCCCCAGCATTTT.

In its sample, this clonotype was seen a few times. The chain uses TRBV20-1 and TRBJ1-1, with no clear D. The CDR3 is 14 residues long. Trimming cost V 0 bases and J 5 bases, with 13 bases left between them. CDR1 is DFQATT, CDR2 SNEGSKA, per germline (reference sequence). CDR3 in amino acids: CSARDVRSRTEAFF. Here the CDR3 DNA reads TGCAGTGCTAGAGATGTACGGAGTAGGACTGAAGCTTTCTTT.